This T cell receptor (beta chain) originates from a study of blood T cells in healthy people across ages. Combining a sample-barcoded 5' primer with a J-beta primer mix, a second PCR ran for about 6 to 12 cycles. TCRdb re-analysed the 5' RACE reads in MiXCR, keeping a single row per CDR3 protein. The sample has over 550,000 distinct CDR3 sequences; roughly 31% are singletons. Whole-study results and caveats: Investigators viewed diversity estimates from one million T cells as underestimates, the study reported.

In terms of origin and age, donors were healthy Caucasian individuals from Russia aged about 6 to 95. This clonotype was seen at least ten times. Its antigen is not known. This sequence was found in a woman aged 80 or over in good health. Sequencing input: blood.

The CDR3 coding sequence is TGTGCCAGCAGGGGGGGTGGGATGGCGGACCAGTTCTTC. This encodes CASRGGGMADQFF. The chain recombines TRBV6-6 with TRBJ2-1; TRBD2 might be the D (6 bases). The V and J ends lost 6 bases and 13 bases respectively, with 19 bases between them. The germline V gene encodes CDR1 MNHNY and CDR2 SVGAGI (reference sequence). This CDR3 comprises 13 residues.